Listed below are T cell receptor beta chains from one sample, sequenced in a study of OX40 agonist ivuxolimab in advanced cancers. TCRdb keeps only in-frame clones here, not all; method: immunoSEQ multiplex PCR. The table shows 45,000 to 55,000 clones, with around 80% occurring only once. Sample: CD4+ or CD8+ T cells sorted from blood, taken in a trial of the OX40 agonist ivuxolimab. The receptors stem from an adult with an advanced solid tumor such as melanoma, head and neck, liver or kidney cancer. Both conserved end residues are part of each CDR3. The D gene is left open where the match is weak. Size tells how often a clone was seen (once, few, many) or the class of an expanded clone, and some rows leave it out.

v_call	clone_size	d_call	j_call	cdr3_nt	cdr3_aa
TRBV19	-	-	TRBJ1-2	TGTGCCACCCGGGTAATTACAGGGAACTATGGCTACACCTTC	CATRVITGNYGYTF
TRBV4-3	-	-	TRBJ1-2	TGCGCCAGCAGCCGCAACGCTAGATCGGGACGGACGGTTGGCTACACCTTC	CASSRNARSGRTVGYTF
TRBV9	-	-	TRBJ2-3	TGTGCCAGCAGCCATAGCGGAACAGATACGCAGTATTTT	CASSHSGTDTQYF
TRBV4-2	few	-	TRBJ1-1	TGTGCCAGCAGCCAAGCGGGGGGCCGGAGCACTGAAGCTTTCTTT	CASSQAGGRSTEAFF
TRBV5-1	-	-	TRBJ2-1	TGCGCCAGCAGCTTGGACTCCCTAGGGTCCAATGAGCAGTTCTTC	CASSLDSLGSNEQFF
TRBV7-2	-	-	TRBJ2-7	TGTGCCAGCAGCTTAGCGGGAGTTTCCGAGCAGTACTTC	CASSLAGVSEQYF
TRBV10-3	-	TRBD1	TRBJ1-1	TGTGCCATCAGTGAGTCACAGGGGACGAACACTGAAGCTTTCTTT	CAISESQGTNTEAFF
TRBV18	-	TRBD1	TRBJ1-2	TGTGCCAGCTCACCAGGGCAGGGGGCAACTCTTGGCTACACCTTC	CASSPGQGATLGYTF
TRBV27	few	-	TRBJ2-7	TGTGCCAGCAGTCTAAGAGGGATGCTCCTCTACATGGAAAGGGCCTCCTACGAGCAGTACTTC	CASSLRGMLLYMERASYEQYF
TRBV27	-	TRBD1	TRBJ2-7	TGTGCCAGCAGTTACAGACAGGGGGCCACACCTCACTACGAGCAGTACTTC	CASSYRQGATPHYEQYF
TRBV7-9	-	-	TRBJ1-1	TGTGCCAGCAGCTTAAGACAGACTAACACTGAAGCTTTCTTT	CASSLRQTNTEAFF
TRBV28	-	-	TRBJ1-1	TGTGCCAGCAGTACCGCGGGGCGGCCAAAAGCTTTCTTT	CASSTAGRPKAFF
TRBV29-1	-	TRBD1	TRBJ2-7	TGCAGCGTGGGGGACAGAAACTACGAGCAGTACTTC	CSVGDRNYEQYF
TRBV4-2	-	-	TRBJ2-3	TGTGCCAGCAGCCAAGATAGCAAAGACGGCACAGATACGCAGTATTTT	CASSQDSKDGTDTQYF
TRBV19	-	-	TRBJ2-2	TGTGCCAGTAGTATGAGGTTCGACGACGGGGAGCTGTTTTTT	CASSMRFDDGELFF
TRBV4-1	-	TRBD2	TRBJ2-4	TGCGCCAGCAGCCCCGGGATTGCGGGAGGCCTAGCCAAAAACATTCAGTACTTC	CASSPGIAGGLAKNIQYF
TRBV11-3	-	-	TRBJ1-1	TGTGCCCGAACCCCGGGGTCCACTTGTGAAGCTTTCTTT	CARTPGSTCEAFF
TRBV9	-	-	TRBJ2-2	TGTGCCAGCAGCGTATGGGGGAGGGAGCTGTTTTTT	CASSVWGRELFF
TRBV12-1	-	-	TRBJ2-2	TGTGCCAGCAGCTGGTTGGTGGGTAAGGGCGGGGAGCTGTTTTTT	CASSWLVGKGGELFF
TRBV7-2	-	-	TRBJ1-1	TGTGCCAGCAGCTTACCCGGGGGGGGTCGGGCTTTCTTT	CASSLPGGGRAFF
TRBV29-1	-	TRBD2	TRBJ2-1	TGCAGCGCGACTAGCGGGGCCCACAATAGTCGGTTCTTC	CSATSGAHNSRFF
TRBV10-3	-	-	TRBJ1-6	TGTGCCATCAGTGAGGCACTGGAAGTTTCACCCCTCCACTTT	CAISEALEVSPLHF
TRBV7-7	once	-	TRBJ2-5	TGTGCTAGCAGCTCCTTCGCCGGGACACCCCAAGAGACCCAGTACTTC	CASSSFAGTPQETQYF
TRBV6-5	-	TRBD2	TRBJ2-7	TGTGCCAGCAGTTACGCGCGGGAGCGGGGGCACGAGCAGTACTTC	CASSYARERGHEQYF
TRBV7-9	-	-	TRBJ1-1	TGTGCCAGCAGCCCCACCCGCCGACAGAATATGAACACTGAAGCTTTCTTT	CASSPTRRQNMNTEAFF
TRBV25-1	-	-	TRBJ1-1	TGTGCCAGCAGTGAATCAGCCCGACAGGCCCCTGAAGCTTTCTTT	CASSESARQAPEAFF
TRBV28	-	TRBD1	TRBJ1-4	TGTGCCAGCAGTTTCGACAGGGAAACTAATGAAAAACTGTTTTTT	CASSFDRETNEKLFF
TRBV30	-	TRBD1	TRBJ1-2	TGTGCCACCCACCCCTCGGGACAGGTTAGAGGCGGCTACACCTTC	CATHPSGQVRGGYTF
TRBV11-2	-	-	TRBJ2-3	TGTGCCAGCAGCTTCTCGACAGGAGATACGCAGTATTTT	CASSFSTGDTQYF
TRBV28	-	-	TRBJ2-7	TGTGCCAGCAGTCCCCTCGCCGCGGGCGAGCAGTACTTC	CASSPLAAGEQYF
TRBV28	-	-	TRBJ2-1	TGTGCCAGCAGTTCGCTTAGCTTCGCCTACAATGAGCAGTTCTTC	CASSSLSFAYNEQFF
TRBV7-8	-	-	TRBJ2-3	TGTGCCAGCAGCCCCAATAGTATCTCAGATACGCAGTATTTT	CASSPNSISDTQYF
TRBV28	-	TRBD1	TRBJ1-4	TGTGCCAGCAGTGCCCTCCGGGACAGGGGGAATGAAAAACTGTTTTTT	CASSALRDRGNEKLFF
TRBV6-6	-	-	TRBJ1-2	TGTGCCAGCAGCCCCCAGTCTAACTATGGCTACACCTTC	CASSPQSNYGYTF
TRBV28	-	TRBD1	TRBJ2-2	TGTGCCAGCAGTTTAACCCCGGGACAGGGAACGGCCGGGGAGCTGTTTTTT	CASSLTPGQGTAGELFF
TRBV4-2	-	-	TRBJ2-3	TGTGCCAGCAGCCAAGACGGCAGGTCGGAGTTAGATACGCAGTATTTT	CASSQDGRSELDTQYF
TRBV7-8	-	-	TRBJ1-2	TGTGCCAGCAGCTTAGCAGGGGAAGGAGGCTACACCTTC	CASSLAGEGGYTF
TRBV7-2	-	-	TRBJ2-2	TGTGCCAGCAGCACATACACCGGGGAGCTGTTTTTT	CASSTYTGELFF
TRBV6-6	-	-	TRBJ1-5	TGTGCCAGCAGTTACGGGCAGGGTTGGAATCAGCCCCAGCATTTT	CASSYGQGWNQPQHF
TRBV7-3	-	-	TRBJ2-7	TGTGCCAGCAGCCTGGAGGGTGGGGGAACCTACGAGCAGTACTTC	CASSLEGGGTYEQYF
TRBV7-3	-	-	TRBJ2-1	TGTGCCAGCAGCCCAGATAGCGGAGGTCCAAATGAGCAGTTCTTC	CASSPDSGGPNEQFF
TRBV4-3	-	TRBD2	TRBJ2-2	TGCGCCAGCAGTCTGACTAGCGGGAGGACTGGCGGGGAGCTGTTTTTT	CASSLTSGRTGGELFF
TRBV19	-	-	TRBJ1-4	TGTGCCAGTAAAAAACAGGCGGATGAAAAACTGTTTTTT	CASKKQADEKLFF
TRBV10-1	-	-	TRBJ1-5	TGCGCCAGCAGTGAGTCCAATCAGCCCCAGCATTTT	CASSESNQPQHF
TRBV11-2	few	TRBD1	TRBJ2-1	TGTGCCAGCAGCTTTAACAGGGGTGACTACAATGAGCAGTTCTTC	CASSFNRGDYNEQFF
TRBV6-5	once	-	TRBJ1-4	TGTGCCAGCGTTATTGGACAGCATAATGAAAAACTGTTTTTT	CASVIGQHNEKLFF